This TCR beta chain was recovered during a study of OX40 agonist ivuxolimab in advanced cancers. Study context: The dose-escalation cohort was approximately 84% male, with a mean age of around 60 years, ranging roughly 20 to 90.

Clones were read by immunoSEQ multiplex PCR, and TCRdb kept only the in-frame ones, dropping some. The sample lists some 35,000 clones, roughly 80% occurring once. CDR1 is MNHEY, CDR2 SVGAGI, per germline. The CDR3 sequence is 13 residues long. Trimming stripped 6 bases from V and 1 base from J, with 9 bases between. This clone was counted a single time. The chain recombines TRBV6-5 with TRBJ1-1; no firm D call. This sample comprised CD4+ or CD8+ T cells sorted from blood, obtained in a trial of the OX40 agonist ivuxolimab. This receptor was taken from an adult with an advanced solid tumor such as melanoma, head and neck, liver or kidney cancer. The chain's CDR3 is CASSRAQNTEAFF. For the CDR3, the DNA is TGTGCCAGCAGCCGGGCCCAGAACACTGAAGCTTTCTTT.